The 14 T cell receptor beta chains presented below share a single source sample, sequenced in a study of blood T cells in healthy people across ages. Using a J-beta primer mix together with a sample-barcoded 5' primer, a second PCR was run for roughly 6 to 12 cycles. One entry per CDR3 protein results from TCRdb running MiXCR on the 5' RACE reads. The data hold about 760,000 distinct CDR3 sequences, with about 61% observed a single time. Sequencing used blood. These receptors came from a man in his forties in good health.

The V gene is TRBV28, the J gene TRBJ1-2; 8 bases map to TRBD1. J lost 5 bases, V lost 7 bases, and 9 bases had no gene match. CDR1 is MDHEN and CDR2 is SYDVKM in the germline V gene. The CDR3 length is 14 residues. The CDR3 region is CASNRGAMGYGYTF. CDR3 DNA: TGTGCCAGCAACAGGGGGGCGATGGGGTATGGCTACACCTTC.

This chain links TRBV7-9 with TRBJ2-5, with 7 bases aligning to TRBD2. The junction had 13 bases not matched to a gene; V was cut back by 4 bases and J by 5 bases. This CDR3 contains 16 residues. CDR1 is SEHNR and CDR2 is FQNEAQ in the germline V gene (reference sequence). The CDR3 DNA reads as TGTGCCAGCAGCTCGAGCGGCGGGGGTCGCGGGGAGACCCAGTACTTC. Translation: CASSSSGGGRGETQYF.

The chain uses TRBV20-1 and TRBJ2-5; 16 bases agree with TRBD2. The last part of the DNA fits TRBJ2-7 better; the J call may be wrong. The length of the CDR3 is 16 residues. Germline V lookup: CDR1 DFQATT, CDR2 SNEGSKA (reference sequence). The CDR3 loop reads CSATGTSGRGMDEQYF. The CDR3 nucleotides are TGCAGTGCTACCGGGACTAGCGGGAGGGGAATGGACGAGCAGTACTTC.

The chain links TRBV7-2 to TRBJ2-5; D gene uncertain. V lost 5 bases, J lost 0 bases, and 13 bases lay in between. The CDR3 covers 15 residues. CDR1 is SGHTA, CDR2 FQGNSA, per germline. CDR3 nucleotides: TGTGCCAGCAGCACGCACGCTTGGTACCAAGAGACCCAGTACTTC. Its translation is CASSTHAWYQETQYF. Combining the CDR3 with reference TRBV7-2 and TRBJ2-5 gives the whole variable domain GAGVSQSPSNKVTEKGKDVELRCDPISGHTALYWYRQSLGQGLEFLIYFQGNSAPDKSGLPSDRFSAERTGGSVSTLTIQRTQQEDSAVYLCASSTHAWYQETQYFGPGTRLLVL.

This rearrangement joins TRBV4-2 to TRBJ2-1; 12 nucleotides align to TRBD2. This CDR3 has 15 residues. Germline assignment: CDR1 LGHNA and CDR2 YNFKEQ. With 0 bases clipped from V and 8 bases from J, the junction kept 2 bases outside the gene matches. Written as DNA, the CDR3 is TGTGCCAGCAGCCAAGAACTAGCGGGAGGCGATGAGCAGTTCTTC. The encoded protein is CASSQELAGGDEQFF.

This chain links TRBV4-2 with TRBJ2-4, with a tentative D call TRBD1 (6 bases). The DNA matches TRBJ2-5 better at its end, which makes the J call doubtful. The germline gives CDR1 LGHNA, CDR2 YNFKEQ. CDR3 length equals 16 residues. DNA for the CDR3: TGTGCCAGCAGCCAAGTTTTGGGGGCCGCCCAAGAGACCCAGTACTTC. Amino acids: CASSQVLGAAQETQYF.

The chain employs TRBV6-1 and TRBJ2-1; D is possibly TRBD1 or TRBD2 (5 bases each). Per germline, CDR1 MNHNS and CDR2 SASEGT. The CDR3 contains 15 residues. Trimming shortened V by 6 bases and J by 7 bases, and 19 bases separated the two germline ends. CDR3 in DNA: TGTGCCAGCAGACCCGGACTGACAGAGTTAAATGAGCAGTTCTTC. Translation gives CASRPGLTELNEQFF.

The V and J genes are TRBV6-1 and TRBJ2-3; D possibly corresponds to TRBD1 (8 bases). This CDR3 spans 16 amino acids. The V end was cut by 0 bases, the J end by 3 bases, with 13 bases between. The germline V gene has CDR1 MNHNS and CDR2 SASEGT. CDR3 region: CASSEAYRGGTDTQYF. The CDR3 DNA is TGTGCCAGCAGTGAAGCGTACAGGGGGGGAACAGATACGCAGTATTTT.

This clonotype was observed a few times. The chain recombines TRBV6-2 or TRBV6-3 with TRBJ2-2; 11 nucleotides match TRBD2. Per the germline V gene, CDR1 is MNHEY and CDR2 is SVGEGT. Losses at the gene ends were 6 bases for V and 7 bases for J; bases not matched to a gene: 10. This CDR3 region has 16 residues. Here the CDR3 reads CASRLPSGRKGGELFF. As DNA, the CDR3 is TGTGCCAGCAGACTTCCTAGCGGGAGGAAGGGCGGGGAGCTGTTTTTT.

This chain connects TRBV28 to TRBJ2-2; 10 nucleotides line up with TRBD2. The germline V gene has CDR1 MDHEN and CDR2 SYDVKM. The V segment lost 0 bases and the J segment 2 bases; nucleotides outside the gene matches: 12. CDR3 length: 20 residues. DNA of the CDR3: TGTGCCAGCAGTTTATGCGCGGTAGCGGGAGGCGATGCAAACACCGGGGAGCTGTTTTTT. Amino acid sequence: CASSLCAVAGGDANTGELFF.

This chain connects TRBV9 to TRBJ1-6; D perhaps matches TRBD1 (6 bases). The V and J ends lost 4 bases and 3 bases respectively, with 11 bases between them. Per germline, CDR1 SGDLS and CDR2 YYNGEE. The CDR3 covers 15 residues. The CDR3 DNA follows: TGTGCCAGCAGCTCTAGACAGGACTATAATTCACCCCTCCACTTT. This codes for CASSSRQDYNSPLHF.

The V call is TRBV6-2 or TRBV6-3, the J call TRBJ2-5, with 14 bases fitting TRBD2. The ends lost 2 bases at V and 4 bases at J; junction bases unmatched: 9. CDR3 length: 18 residues. The germline V gene has CDR1 MNHEY and CDR2 SVGEGT. Here the CDR3 reads CASSYGTSGSSIRETQYF. The CDR3 bases are TGTGCCAGCAGTTACGGGACTAGCGGGAGTTCGATCAGAGAGACCCAGTACTTC.

This clonotype has just one count. V usage is TRBV5-1 and J usage is TRBJ2-5; D perhaps matches TRBD1 (5 bases). CDR3 size: 14 residues. Germline CDR1 reads SGHRS; CDR2 reads YFSETQ. The V gene lost 4 bases and the J gene lost 7 bases, with 17 bases spanning the gap. The CDR3 bases are TGCGCCAGCAGCGTGGAACCCAGGGTAGGGACCCAGTACTTC. Residues: CASSVEPRVGTQYF.

The chain employs TRBV5-4 and TRBJ2-5, with a possible D match to TRBD2 (6 bases). The CDR3 contains 13 residues. Trimming cost V 4 bases and J 2 bases, with 9 bases left between them. Germline CDR1 and CDR2: SGHNT and YYREEE (reference sequence). CDR3: CASSTREQETQYF. The CDR3 nucleotides are TGTGCCAGCAGCACCCGGGAGCAAGAGACCCAGTACTTC. The variable domain in full, with the rest retrieved from reference TRBV5-4 and TRBJ2-5, is ETGVTQSPTHLIKTRGQQVTLRCSSQSGHNTVSWYQQALGQGPQFIFQYYREEENGRGNFPPRFSGLQFPNYSSELNVNALELDDSALYLCASSTREQETQYFGPGTRLLVL.